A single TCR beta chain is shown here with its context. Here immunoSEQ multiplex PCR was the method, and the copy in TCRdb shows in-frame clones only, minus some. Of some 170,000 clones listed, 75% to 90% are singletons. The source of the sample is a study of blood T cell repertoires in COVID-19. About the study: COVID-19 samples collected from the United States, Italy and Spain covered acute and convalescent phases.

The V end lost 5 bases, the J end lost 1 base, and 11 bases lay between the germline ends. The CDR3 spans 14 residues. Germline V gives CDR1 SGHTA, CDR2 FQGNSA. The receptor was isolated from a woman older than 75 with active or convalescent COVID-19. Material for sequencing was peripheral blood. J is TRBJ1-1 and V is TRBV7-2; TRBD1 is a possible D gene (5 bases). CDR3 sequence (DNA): TGTGCCAGCAGCCAACTTCAGGGGAACACTGAAGCTTTCTTT. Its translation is CASSQLQGNTEAFF. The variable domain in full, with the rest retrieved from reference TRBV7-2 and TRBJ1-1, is GAGVSQSPSNKVTEKGKDVELRCDPISGHTALYWYRQSLGQGLEFLIYFQGNSAPDKSGLPSDRFSAERTGGSVSTLTIQRTQQEDSAVYLCASSQLQGNTEAFFGQGTRLTVV.